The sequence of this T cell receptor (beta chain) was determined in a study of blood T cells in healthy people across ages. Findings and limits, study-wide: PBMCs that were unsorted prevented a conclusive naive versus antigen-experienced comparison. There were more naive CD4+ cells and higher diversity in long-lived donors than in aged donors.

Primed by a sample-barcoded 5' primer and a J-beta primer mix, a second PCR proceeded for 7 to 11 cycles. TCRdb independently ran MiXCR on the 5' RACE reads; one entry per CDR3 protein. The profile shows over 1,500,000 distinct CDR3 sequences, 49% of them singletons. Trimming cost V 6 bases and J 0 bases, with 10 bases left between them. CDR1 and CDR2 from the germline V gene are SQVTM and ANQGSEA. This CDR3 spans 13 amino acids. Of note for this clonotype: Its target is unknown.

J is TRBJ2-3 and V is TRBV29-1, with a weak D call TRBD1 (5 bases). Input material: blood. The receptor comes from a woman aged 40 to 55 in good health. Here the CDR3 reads CSVVRVSTDTQYF. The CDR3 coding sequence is TGCAGCGTAGTCAGGGTTAGCACAGATACGCAGTATTTT.